The present T cell receptor beta chain was sequenced within a study of CD8 T cells in Susac syndrome. This clonotype was observed a single time. Sequencing targeted TCR beta in T cells from blood (CD8+ and CD4+). The V end lost 2 bases, the J end lost 6 bases, and 7 bases lay between the germline ends. Germline CDR1 reads SNHLY; CDR2 reads FYNNEI. This CDR3 is built from 13 residues. RNA amounts of about 0.5 to 1 ug underwent reverse transcription with random hexamers. Amplification of TCR beta CDR3 across 54 Vbeta and 13 Jbeta was performed with immunoSEQ multiplex PCR. TCRdb analysed the immunoSEQ multiplex PCR reads with MiXCR anew, one entry per CDR3 protein. The repertoire consists of hundreds of thousands of distinct CDR3 sequences, with around nine tenths occurring once and the leading ten covering roughly 0.2%.

The chain uses TRBV2 and TRBJ2-2; the D is unclear. Material: CD8+ T cells from PBMCs. The clonotype was recovered from a human donor with multiple sclerosis. CDR3 loop: CASSESSPGELFF. CDR3 in DNA: TGTGCCAGCAGTGAATCGTCCCCCGGGGAGCTGTTTTTT. Based on the CDR3 plus reference TRBV2 and TRBJ2-2, the full variable domain is EPEVTQTPSHQVTQMGQEVILRCVPISNHLYFYWYRQILGQKVEFLVSFYNNEISEKSEIFDDQFSVERPDGSNFTLKIRSTKLEDSAMYFCASSESSPGELFFGEGSRLTVL.